This T cell receptor (beta chain) was sequenced for a study of shared clonotypes between healthy human individuals. The repertoire was sequenced with immunoSEQ multiplex PCR; TCRdb's copy has only in-frame clones and lacks some. The sample carries under 2.5 million clones, around 92% recorded once. This receptor was identified in a man between 18 and 29 years old in good health. Some clones in this sample may be carry-over from other donors' samples. The sample taken for sequencing was naive CD4+ T cells from PBMCs. As to subset: CD45RA+ positively selected.

CDR3 amino acids: CASSPDSQIPPQHF. The DNA of the CDR3 is TGTGCCAGCTCACCGGACAGCCAAATTCCGCCCCAGCATTTT. V gene TRBV18 combines with J gene TRBJ1-5, with D perhaps TRBD1 (6 bases). Per the germline V gene, CDR1 is KGHSH and CDR2 is LQKENI. This CDR3 is built from 14 residues. V lost 3 bases to trimming and J lost 9 bases, with 15 bases between them.